These T cell receptor beta chains were read from a single sample in a study of T cells in Graves' hyperthyroidism and ophthalmopathy. MiXCR, run by TCRdb on the multiplex PCR reads, gives a single entry per CDR3 protein. The sample includes 400,000 or so distinct CDR3 sequences, about 16% of them seen just once. What was sequenced was blood. These receptor sequences come from a woman aged 55-75 years with Graves' ophthalmopathy. Each CDR3 is given with its conserved first and last residue. A D gene is named only where the DNA matches it firmly. Clone size is shown for a subset of rows, as once, few, many or a class of expanded clone.

j_gene,abundance,d_gene,v_gene,CDR3nt,CDR3aa
TRBJ2-3,many,.,TRBV18,TGTGCCAGCTCACCACGTGTTAGTTCCCCAGTCACAGATACGCAGTATTTT,CASSPRVSSPVTDTQYF
TRBJ2-1,many,TRBD1,TRBV4-1,TGCGCCAGCAGCCAAGTTGTGACAGGGTTTCAGTTCTTC,CASSQVVTGFQFF
TRBJ2-7,.,.,TRBV7-9,TGTGCCAGCAGCCGAGGGGGGGGGGACTCCTACGAGCAGTACTTC,CASSRGGGDSYEQYF
TRBJ1-1,many,.,TRBV12-3/TRBV12-4,TGTGCCAGCAGCCGTTCCTCCCTTGGGAACACTGAAGCTTTCTTT,CASSRSSLGNTEAFF
TRBJ2-1,many,.,TRBV11-2,TGTGCCAGCAGGCTTATCGGGGATGAGCAGTTCTTC,CASRLIGDEQFF
TRBJ2-2,.,.,TRBV27,TGTGCCAGCAGTATGCGAAAACAGGGTCAGAACACCGGGGAGCTGTTTTTT,CASSMRKQGQNTGELFF
TRBJ1-5,few,.,TRBV19,TGTGCCAGTAGTATAGGCGAGGGGCAGCCCCAGCATTTT,CASSIGEGQPQHF
TRBJ2-7,many,TRBD1,TRBV6-1,TGTGCCAGCGTCGGGGATAGGACAGGGGACTACGAGCAGTACTTC,CASVGDRTGDYEQYF
TRBJ2-2,.,.,TRBV15,TGTGCCACCAGCAATCAGGGTTTGGAGCTGTTTTTT,CATSNQGLELFF
TRBJ2-7,many,TRBD2,TRBV5-1,TGCGCCAGCAGGCCGGGACTAGCGGGAGGGAGCTCCTACGAGCAGTACTTC,CASRPGLAGGSSYEQYF
TRBJ2-7,.,TRBD2,TRBV5-1,TGCGCCAGCAGCGTCCTAGCGGCCAGCTCCTACGAGCAGTACTTC,CASSVLAASSYEQYF
TRBJ2-7,many,.,TRBV7-8,TGTGCCAGCTCTGACAGGTACATAACCTACGAGCAGTACTTC,CASSDRYITYEQYF
TRBJ2-1,few,.,TRBV28,TGTGCCAGCAGTTTTGGGACATCCTCCTACAATGAGCAGTTCTTC,CASSFGTSSYNEQFF
TRBJ1-6,few,.,TRBV28,TGTGCCAGCAGTTCTTACGGGGAGAATTCACCCCTCCACTTT,CASSSYGENSPLHF
TRBJ2-2,many,.,TRBV12-3/TRBV12-4,TGTGCCAGCACCCGGGACACCGGGGAGCTGTTTTTT,CASTRDTGELFF
TRBJ2-1,few,TRBD2,TRBV4-1,TGCGCCAGCAGCCAAGAGGGACTAGCGGGAGGGGAGCAGTTCTTC,CASSQEGLAGGEQFF
TRBJ1-1,many,.,TRBV12-3/TRBV12-4,TGTGCCAGCAGTTTAGTTCGGGGTTCGGCTTTCTTT,CASSLVRGSAFF
TRBJ2-3,.,.,TRBV24-1,TGTGCCACCAGTGGCCGGGACGGCACAGATACGCAGTATTTT,CATSGRDGTDTQYF
TRBJ1-5,many,.,TRBV6-1,TGTGCCAGCCGGCGCGGGGTCAATCAGCCCCAGCATTTT,CASRRGVNQPQHF
TRBJ2-1,few,.,TRBV7-2,TGTGCCAGCAGCTTCCCCGGGTCCTACAATGAGCAGTTCTTC,CASSFPGSYNEQFF
TRBJ1-1,few,.,TRBV27,TGTGCCAGCAGTCACAGGCAGAACACTGAAGCTTTCTTT,CASSHRQNTEAFF
TRBJ2-3,.,TRBD2,TRBV12-3/TRBV12-4,TGTGCCAGCAGCCTAGCGGGAGGGACAGGTACGCAGTATTTT,CASSLAGGTGTQYF
TRBJ2-1,many,.,TRBV3-1,TGTGCCAGCACCGAAGGACGAGCTACCTACAATGAGCAGTTCTTC,CASTEGRATYNEQFF
TRBJ2-4,.,.,TRBV19,TGTGCCAGTAGTTTGGTGCTAGCCAAAAACATTCAGTACTTC,CASSLVLAKNIQYF
TRBJ1-1,.,.,TRBV5-1,TGCGCCAGCAGGCGGAATCAGAACACTGAAGCTTTCTTT,CASRRNQNTEAFF
TRBJ1-1,many,.,TRBV2,TGTGCCAGCATTGGCGGCCCTCGGGAAGCTTTCTTT,CASIGGPREAFF
TRBJ2-2,few,TRBD2,TRBV28,TGTGCCAGCATCCGCGGGGGGGGAGGAACCGGGGAGCTGTTTTTT,CASIRGGGGTGELFF
TRBJ1-4,many,.,TRBV7-9,TGTGCCAGCAGCCCTCTTAACCTACCGAATGAAAAACTGTTTTTT,CASSPLNLPNEKLFF
TRBJ1-1,many,.,TRBV6-1,TGTGCCAGCATGAGGGGGACCACTGAAGCTTTCTTT,CASMRGTTEAFF
TRBJ1-1,many,.,TRBV7-2,TGTGCCAGCAGCTTCGGTCACGGCGCTGAAGCTTTCTTT,CASSFGHGAEAFF
TRBJ2-7,.,TRBD1,TRBV4-1,TGCGCCAGCAGCCATAGGACAGGGCTCTACGAGCAGTACTTC,CASSHRTGLYEQYF
TRBJ2-1,few,.,TRBV19,TGTGCCAGTAGTATAGGGCAGGGGCAAAATGAGCAGTTCTTC,CASSIGQGQNEQFF
TRBJ2-1,.,TRBD1,TRBV30,TGTGCCTGGAGTGCGATAGCCGGGACAGGGGGCCGTGAGCAGTTCTTC,CAWSAIAGTGGREQFF
TRBJ2-2,many,TRBD1,TRBV6-2/TRBV6-3,TGTGCCAGCAGAAGGACAGGGAACACCGGGGAGCTGTTTTTT,CASRRTGNTGELFF
TRBJ2-1,many,TRBD2,TRBV6-1,TGTGCCAGCAGTGAATGGGGCTTACTAGCGGGAGGGCCTATTGAGCAGTTCTTC,CASSEWGLLAGGPIEQFF
TRBJ1-5,few,.,TRBV6-1,TGTGCCAGCAGGCCCCAAAGGGGTCAGCCCCAGCATTTT,CASRPQRGQPQHF
TRBJ2-7,many,TRBD1,TRBV7-3,TGTGCCAGCAGCCGGACAGGTAGACGGGACGAGCAGTACTTC,CASSRTGRRDEQYF